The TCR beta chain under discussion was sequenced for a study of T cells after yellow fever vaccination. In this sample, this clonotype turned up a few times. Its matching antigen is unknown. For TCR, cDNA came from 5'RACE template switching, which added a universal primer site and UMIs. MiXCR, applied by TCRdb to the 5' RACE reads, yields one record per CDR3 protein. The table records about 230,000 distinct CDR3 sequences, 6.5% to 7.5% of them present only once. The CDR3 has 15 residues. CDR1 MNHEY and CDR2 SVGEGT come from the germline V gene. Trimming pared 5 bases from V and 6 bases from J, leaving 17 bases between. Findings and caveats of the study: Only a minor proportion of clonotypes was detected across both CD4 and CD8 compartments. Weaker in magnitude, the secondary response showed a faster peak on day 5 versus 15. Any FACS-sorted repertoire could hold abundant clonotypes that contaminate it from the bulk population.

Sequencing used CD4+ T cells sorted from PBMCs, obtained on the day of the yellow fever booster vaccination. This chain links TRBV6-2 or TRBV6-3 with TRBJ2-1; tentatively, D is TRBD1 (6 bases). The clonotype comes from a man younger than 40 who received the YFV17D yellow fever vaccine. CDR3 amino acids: CASSKPGHPLNEQFF. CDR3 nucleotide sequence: TGTGCCAGCAGTAAACCGGGACACCCACTCAATGAGCAGTTCTTC.